Listed below are T cell receptor beta chains from one sample, sequenced in a study of CD8 T cells in ankylosing spondylitis. TCRdb used MiXCR to reprocess the 5' RACE reads, holding one entry per CDR3 protein. The profile covers about 240,000 distinct CDR3 sequences, with 8.6% appearing a single time and nearly 7% taken by the ten largest. The sample was blood, either unsorted or a sorted T cell fraction (not recorded which). The source is a male donor with ankylosing spondylitis or in good health (not recorded which). The CDR3 runs from the conserved cysteine through the conserved F or W. Fields, in order: V gene, J gene, CDR3 protein.

TRBV5-1	TRBJ2-7	CASSLEAGYSYEQYF
TRBV5-6	TRBJ1-2	CASSLSNTDIYGYTF
TRBV7-2	TRBJ2-5	CASSSYDRVGETQYF
TRBV5-5	TRBJ1-5	CASPTSGTHKRGNQPQHF
TRBV15	TRBJ1-2	CATSRESRGDVYGYTF
TRBV6-1	TRBJ2-1	CASRTTGKSYNEQFF
TRBV7-2	TRBJ2-1	CASSNGENEQFF
TRBV16	TRBJ1-5	CASSQSGSDQPQHF
TRBV20-1	TRBJ1-2	CSAPDRAANYGYTF
TRBV20-1	TRBJ2-7	CSASPGTDYEQYF
TRBV7-2	TRBJ1-4	CASSLQRKNEKLFF
TRBV6-5	TRBJ2-3	CASSYSEVVPLYTDTQYF
TRBV15	TRBJ2-7	CATSRDYQGGTYEQYF
TRBV19	TRBJ1-1	CASRVSRGDTEAFF
TRBV6-1	TRBJ2-7	CASSDSTYEQYF
TRBV6-1	TRBJ2-7	CASSPGGVPGFYEQYF
TRBV6-2/TRBV6-3	TRBJ2-7	CASSYSDTYEQYF
TRBV7-2	TRBJ2-1	CASSFLAGYENEQFF
TRBV7-9	TRBJ1-5	CASSFQGAGQPQHF
TRBV20-1	TRBJ2-7	CSASPAGGAAYEQYF
TRBV5-1	TRBJ1-1	CASAPRGANTEAFF
TRBV11-2	TRBJ2-2	CASSFGFGTGELFF
TRBV12-3/TRBV12-4	TRBJ1-1	CASSSDRRGAFF
TRBV18	TRBJ2-7	CASSPGVLQVTSEQYF
TRBV4-1	TRBJ1-2	CASSQDFGGNIYGYTF
TRBV7-9	TRBJ1-1	CASSPGIETEAFF
TRBV7-9	TRBJ2-1	CASSFGSGGEQFF
TRBV2	TRBJ1-5	CASEASPDNQPQHF
TRBV11-2	TRBJ2-2	CASSPTSGRAVGELFF
TRBV25-1	TRBJ2-4	CASSEESGEDKNIQYF
TRBV7-2	TRBJ2-2	CASSLGVNTGELFF
TRBV7-8	TRBJ2-5	CASSPGTGAGGETQYF
TRBV7-3	TRBJ2-5	CASSYLAGGPQETQYF
TRBV7-2	TRBJ1-1	CASSLDSGTNTEAFF
TRBV7-9	TRBJ2-2	CASRHRQGGTGELFF
TRBV29-1	TRBJ2-7	CSVEDQGYEQYF
TRBV7-7	TRBJ2-3	CASSTGTTDTQYF
TRBV5-1	TRBJ1-1	CASDRSNTEAFF
TRBV5-4	TRBJ2-5	CASSPGLSQETQYF
TRBV12-3/TRBV12-4	TRBJ2-1	CASSFLRRGYNEQFF
TRBV9	TRBJ1-5	CASSVTEGRNQPQHF
TRBV9	TRBJ1-3	CASSSPGGLTGNTIYF
TRBV20-1	TRBJ2-2	CSARTTGLPGELFF
TRBV20-1	TRBJ2-1	CSARPPEGPREQFF
TRBV9	TRBJ1-5	CASSVGPSRESQHF
TRBV6-2/TRBV6-3	TRBJ2-2	CASSPGTKNTGELFF
TRBV7-2	TRBJ2-1	CASSSFLLYEQFF
TRBV10-3	TRBJ2-1	CAISERTWRGNEQFF
TRBV7-2	TRBJ2-3	CASSLGPEGEQYF
TRBV5-1	TRBJ1-5	CASSLGGQSQPQHF
TRBV7-6	TRBJ1-1	CAVRWDSMNTEAFF
TRBV24-1	TRBJ2-5	CATSDRDAQETQYF
TRBV6-2/TRBV6-3	TRBJ2-7	CASSSTGIYEQYF
TRBV9	TRBJ2-5	CASSVGPSGNGETQYF
TRBV18	TRBJ2-7	CASSPTGYGQYF
TRBV6-2/TRBV6-3	TRBJ1-6	CASLGSGSPLHF